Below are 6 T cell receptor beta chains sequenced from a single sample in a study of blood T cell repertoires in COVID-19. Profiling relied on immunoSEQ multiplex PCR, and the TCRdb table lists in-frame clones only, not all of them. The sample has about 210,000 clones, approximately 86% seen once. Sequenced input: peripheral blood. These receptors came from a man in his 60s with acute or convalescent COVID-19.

The CDR3 sequence is CATGGFRGYTF. The CDR3 bases are TGTGCCACCGGCGGGTTTAGAGGCTACACCTTC. The chain carries TRBV28 and TRBJ1-2; unclear D gene. Trimming shortened V by 10 bases and J by 8 bases, and 14 bases separated the two germline ends. Germline CDR1 and CDR2: MDHEN and SYDVKM. This CDR3 is built from 11 residues.

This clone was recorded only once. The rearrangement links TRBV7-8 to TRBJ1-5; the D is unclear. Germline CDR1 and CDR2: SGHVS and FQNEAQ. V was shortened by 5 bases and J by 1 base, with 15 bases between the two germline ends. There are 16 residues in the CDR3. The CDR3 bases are TGTGCCAGCAGCCGATGGCAGTTACAAAGCAATCAGCCCCAGCATTTT. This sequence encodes CASSRWQLQSNQPQHF.

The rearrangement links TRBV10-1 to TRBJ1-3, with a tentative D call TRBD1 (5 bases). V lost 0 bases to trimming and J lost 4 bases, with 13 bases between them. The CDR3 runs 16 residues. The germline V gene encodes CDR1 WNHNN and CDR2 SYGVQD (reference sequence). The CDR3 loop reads CASSESTGVGGNTIYF. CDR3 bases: TGCGCCAGCAGTGAGTCGACGGGGGTAGGCGGAAACACCATATATTTT.

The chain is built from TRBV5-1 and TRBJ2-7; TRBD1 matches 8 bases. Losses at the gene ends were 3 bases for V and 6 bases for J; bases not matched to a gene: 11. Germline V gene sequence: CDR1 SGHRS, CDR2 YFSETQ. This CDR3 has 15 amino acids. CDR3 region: CASSSTIGQGGEQYF. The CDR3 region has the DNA TGCGCCAGCAGCTCGACGATTGGACAGGGAGGCGAGCAGTACTTC.

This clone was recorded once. Here the CDR3 reads CASTPRQGNNSPLHF. The CDR3 nucleotides are TGTGCCAGCACCCCCAGACAGGGCAACAATTCACCCCTCCACTTT. The chain uses TRBV6-5 and TRBJ1-6, with TRBD1 matching 7 bases. Trimming took 7 bases from V and 7 from J; bases not matched to a gene: 10. This CDR3 is built from 15 residues. Germline V CDR1 and CDR2: MNHEY, SVGAGI.

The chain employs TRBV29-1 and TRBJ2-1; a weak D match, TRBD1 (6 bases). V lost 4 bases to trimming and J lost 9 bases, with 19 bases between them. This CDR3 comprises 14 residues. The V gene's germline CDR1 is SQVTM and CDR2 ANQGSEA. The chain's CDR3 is CSVAPGVLASEQFF. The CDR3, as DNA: TGCAGCGTTGCCCCAGGGGTTTTAGCTAGTGAGCAGTTCTTC.